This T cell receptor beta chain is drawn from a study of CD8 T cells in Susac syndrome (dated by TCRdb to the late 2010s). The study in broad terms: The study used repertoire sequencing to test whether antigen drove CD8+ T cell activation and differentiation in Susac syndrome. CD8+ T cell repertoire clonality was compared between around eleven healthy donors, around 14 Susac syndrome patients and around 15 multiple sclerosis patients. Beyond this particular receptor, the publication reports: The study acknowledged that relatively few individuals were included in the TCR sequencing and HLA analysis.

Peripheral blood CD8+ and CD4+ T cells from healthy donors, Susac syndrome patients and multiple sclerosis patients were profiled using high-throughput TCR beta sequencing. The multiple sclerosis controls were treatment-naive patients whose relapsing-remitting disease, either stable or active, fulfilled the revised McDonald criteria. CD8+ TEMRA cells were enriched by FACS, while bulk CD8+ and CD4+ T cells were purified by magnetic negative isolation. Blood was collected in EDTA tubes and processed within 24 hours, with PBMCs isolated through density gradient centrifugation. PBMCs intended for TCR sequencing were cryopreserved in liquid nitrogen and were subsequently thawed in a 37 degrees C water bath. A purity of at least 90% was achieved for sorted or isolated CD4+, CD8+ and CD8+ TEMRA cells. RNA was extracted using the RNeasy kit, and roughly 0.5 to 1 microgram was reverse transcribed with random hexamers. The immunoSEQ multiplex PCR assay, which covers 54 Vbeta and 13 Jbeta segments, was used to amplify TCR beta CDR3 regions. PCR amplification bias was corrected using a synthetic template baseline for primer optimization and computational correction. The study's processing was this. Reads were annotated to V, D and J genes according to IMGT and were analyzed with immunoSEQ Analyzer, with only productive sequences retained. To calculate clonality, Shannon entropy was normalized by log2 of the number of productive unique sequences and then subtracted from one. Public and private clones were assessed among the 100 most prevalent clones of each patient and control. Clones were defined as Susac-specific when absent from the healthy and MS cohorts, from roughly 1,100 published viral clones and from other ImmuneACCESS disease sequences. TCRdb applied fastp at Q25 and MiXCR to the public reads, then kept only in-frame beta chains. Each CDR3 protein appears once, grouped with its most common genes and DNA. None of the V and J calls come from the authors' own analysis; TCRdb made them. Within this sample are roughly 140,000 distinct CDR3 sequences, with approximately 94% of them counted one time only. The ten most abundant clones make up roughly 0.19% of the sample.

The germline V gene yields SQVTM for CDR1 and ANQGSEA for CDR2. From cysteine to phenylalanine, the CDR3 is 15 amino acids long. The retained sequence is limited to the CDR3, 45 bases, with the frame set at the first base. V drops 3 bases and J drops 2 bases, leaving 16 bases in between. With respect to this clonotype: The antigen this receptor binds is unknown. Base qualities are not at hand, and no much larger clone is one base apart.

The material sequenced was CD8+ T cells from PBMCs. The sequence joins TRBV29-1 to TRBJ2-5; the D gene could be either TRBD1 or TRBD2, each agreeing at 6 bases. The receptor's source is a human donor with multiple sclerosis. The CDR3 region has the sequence CSVEGGRGKQETQYF. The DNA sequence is TGCAGCGTTGAGGGGGGCCGGGGAAAGCAAGAGACCCAGTACTTC.